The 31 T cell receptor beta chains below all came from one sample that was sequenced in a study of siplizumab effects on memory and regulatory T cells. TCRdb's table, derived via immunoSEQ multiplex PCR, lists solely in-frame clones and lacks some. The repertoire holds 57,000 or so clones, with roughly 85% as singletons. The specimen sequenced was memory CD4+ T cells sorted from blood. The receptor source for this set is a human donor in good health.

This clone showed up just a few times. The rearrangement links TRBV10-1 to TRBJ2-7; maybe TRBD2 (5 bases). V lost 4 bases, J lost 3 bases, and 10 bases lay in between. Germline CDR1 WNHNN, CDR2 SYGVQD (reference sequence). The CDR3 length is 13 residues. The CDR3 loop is CASSVGGGYEQYF. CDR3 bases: TGCGCCAGCAGTGTTGGAGGAGGCTACGAGCAGTACTTC.

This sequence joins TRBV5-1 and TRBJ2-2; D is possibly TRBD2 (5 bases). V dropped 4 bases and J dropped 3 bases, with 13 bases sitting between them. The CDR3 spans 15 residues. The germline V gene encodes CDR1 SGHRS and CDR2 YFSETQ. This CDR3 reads CASSPGRGDTGELFF. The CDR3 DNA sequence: TGCGCCAGCAGCCCCGGCCGGGGAGACACCGGGGAGCTGTTTTTT.

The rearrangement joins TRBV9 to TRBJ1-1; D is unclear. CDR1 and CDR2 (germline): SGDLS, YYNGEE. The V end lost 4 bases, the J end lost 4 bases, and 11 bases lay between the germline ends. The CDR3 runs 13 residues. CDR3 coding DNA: TGTGCCAGCAGCCCCGGGGTCGTCACTGAAGCTTTCTTT. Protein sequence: CASSPGVVTEAFF.

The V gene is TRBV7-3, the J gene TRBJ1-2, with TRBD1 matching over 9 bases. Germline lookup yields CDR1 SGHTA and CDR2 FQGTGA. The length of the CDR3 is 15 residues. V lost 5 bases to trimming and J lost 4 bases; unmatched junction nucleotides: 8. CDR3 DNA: TGTGCCAGCAGCCCGGGGGACAGGGCGATCTATGGCTACACCTTC. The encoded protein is CASSPGDRAIYGYTF.

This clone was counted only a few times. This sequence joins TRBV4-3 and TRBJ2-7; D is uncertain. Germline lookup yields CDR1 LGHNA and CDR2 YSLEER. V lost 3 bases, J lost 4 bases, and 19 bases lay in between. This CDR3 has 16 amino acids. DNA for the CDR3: TGCGCCAGCAGCCAGTCGGGCGCAGGTAGTTATTACGAGCAGTACTTC. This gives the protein CASSQSGAGSYYEQYF.

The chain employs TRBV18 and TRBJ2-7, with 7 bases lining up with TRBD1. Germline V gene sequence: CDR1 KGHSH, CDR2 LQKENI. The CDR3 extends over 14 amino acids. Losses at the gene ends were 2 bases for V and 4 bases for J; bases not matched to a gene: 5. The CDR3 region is CASSPEGAFYEQYF. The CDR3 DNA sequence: TGTGCCAGCTCACCAGAGGGGGCTTTTTACGAGCAGTACTTC.

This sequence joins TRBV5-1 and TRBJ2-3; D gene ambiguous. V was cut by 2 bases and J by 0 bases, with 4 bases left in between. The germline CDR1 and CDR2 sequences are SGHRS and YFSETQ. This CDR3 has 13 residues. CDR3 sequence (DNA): TGCGCCAGCAGCTTCGGCAGCACAGATACGCAGTATTTT. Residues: CASSFGSTDTQYF.

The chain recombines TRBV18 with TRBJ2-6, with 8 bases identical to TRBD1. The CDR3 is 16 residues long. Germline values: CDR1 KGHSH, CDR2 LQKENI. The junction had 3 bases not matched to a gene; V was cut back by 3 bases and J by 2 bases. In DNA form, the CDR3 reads TGTGCCAGCTCACCTCAGGGGGCTACTGGGGCCAACGTCCTGACTTTC. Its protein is CASSPQGATGANVLTF.

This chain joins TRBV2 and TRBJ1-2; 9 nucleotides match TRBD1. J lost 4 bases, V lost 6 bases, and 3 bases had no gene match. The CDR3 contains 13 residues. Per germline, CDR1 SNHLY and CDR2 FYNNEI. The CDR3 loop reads CASRRQGVYGYTF. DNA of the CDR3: TGTGCCAGCAGACGACAGGGGGTCTATGGCTACACCTTC.

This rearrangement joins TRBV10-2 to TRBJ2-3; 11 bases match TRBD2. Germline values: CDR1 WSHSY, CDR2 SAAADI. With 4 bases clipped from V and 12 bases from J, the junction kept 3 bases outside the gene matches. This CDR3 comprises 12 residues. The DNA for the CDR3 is TGCGCCAGCAGTGTTAGCGGGGGGGCACAGTATTTT. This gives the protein CASSVSGGAQYF.

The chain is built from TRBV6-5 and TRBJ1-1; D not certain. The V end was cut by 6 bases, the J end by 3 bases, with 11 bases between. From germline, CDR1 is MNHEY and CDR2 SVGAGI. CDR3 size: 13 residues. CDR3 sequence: CASRLQTDTEAFF. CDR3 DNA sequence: TGTGCCAGCAGACTACAGACCGACACTGAAGCTTTCTTT.

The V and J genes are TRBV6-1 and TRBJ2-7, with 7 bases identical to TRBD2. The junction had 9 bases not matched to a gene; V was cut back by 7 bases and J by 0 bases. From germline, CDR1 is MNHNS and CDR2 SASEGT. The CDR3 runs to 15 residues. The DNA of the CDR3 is TGTGCCAGCACCGCTAGCGGAGTGGGCTCCTACGAGCAGTACTTC. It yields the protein CASTASGVGSYEQYF.

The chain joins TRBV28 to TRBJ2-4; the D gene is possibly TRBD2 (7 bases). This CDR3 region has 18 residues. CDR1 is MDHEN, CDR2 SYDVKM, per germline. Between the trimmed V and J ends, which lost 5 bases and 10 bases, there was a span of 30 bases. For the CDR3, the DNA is TGTGCCAGCAGTACGTACGGGGGGCCTTCGGGAGGCCCCGCTATTCAGTACTTC. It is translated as CASSTYGGPSGGPAIQYF.

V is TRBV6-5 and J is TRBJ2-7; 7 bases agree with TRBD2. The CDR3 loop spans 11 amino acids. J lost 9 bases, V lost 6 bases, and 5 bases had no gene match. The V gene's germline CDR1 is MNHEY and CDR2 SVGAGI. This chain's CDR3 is CASSLGGGQYF. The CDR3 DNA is TGTGCCAGCAGCCTTGGGGGGGGGCAGTACTTC.

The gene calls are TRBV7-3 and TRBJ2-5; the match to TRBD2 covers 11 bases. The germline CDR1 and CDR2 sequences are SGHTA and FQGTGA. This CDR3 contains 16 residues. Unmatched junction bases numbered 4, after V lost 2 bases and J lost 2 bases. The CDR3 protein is CASSLERLAGQETQYF. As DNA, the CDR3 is TGTGCCAGCAGCTTAGAGCGACTAGCGGGGCAAGAGACCCAGTACTTC.

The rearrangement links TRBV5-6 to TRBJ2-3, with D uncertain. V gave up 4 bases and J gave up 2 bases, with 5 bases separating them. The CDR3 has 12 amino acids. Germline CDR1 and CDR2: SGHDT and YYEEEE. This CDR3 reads CASSLLTDTQYF. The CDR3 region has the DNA TGTGCCAGCAGCCTACTCACAGATACGCAGTATTTT.

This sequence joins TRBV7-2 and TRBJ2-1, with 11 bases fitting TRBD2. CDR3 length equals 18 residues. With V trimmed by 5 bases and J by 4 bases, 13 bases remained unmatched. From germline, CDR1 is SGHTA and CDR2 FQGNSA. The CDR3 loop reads CASSRNNLAGGLYNEQFF. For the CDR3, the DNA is TGTGCCAGCAGCCGAAACAATTTAGCGGGGGGGCTTTACAATGAGCAGTTCTTC.

CDR3 coding DNA: TGCGCCAGCAGCTTGGGCGGGGGGGCCTACAATGAGCAGTTCTTC. It encodes CASSLGGGAYNEQFF. V is TRBV5-1 and J is TRBJ2-1; 9 bases map to TRBD2. The junction had 0 bases not matched to a gene; V was cut back by 0 bases and J by 2 bases. The CDR3 extends over 15 amino acids. Germline CDR1 is SGHRS and CDR2 is YFSETQ.

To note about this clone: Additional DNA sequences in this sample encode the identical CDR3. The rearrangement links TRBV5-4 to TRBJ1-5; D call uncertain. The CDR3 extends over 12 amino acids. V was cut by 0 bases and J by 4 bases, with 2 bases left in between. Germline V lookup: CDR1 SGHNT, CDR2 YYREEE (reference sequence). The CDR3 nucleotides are TGTGCCAGCAGCTTGGGTAATCAGCCCCAGCATTTT. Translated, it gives CASSLGNQPQHF. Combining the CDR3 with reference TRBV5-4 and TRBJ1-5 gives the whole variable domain ETGVTQSPTHLIKTRGQQVTLRCSSQSGHNTVSWYQQALGQGPQFIFQYYREEENGRGNFPPRFSGLQFPNYSSELNVNALELDDSALYLCASSLGNQPQHFGDGTRLSIL.

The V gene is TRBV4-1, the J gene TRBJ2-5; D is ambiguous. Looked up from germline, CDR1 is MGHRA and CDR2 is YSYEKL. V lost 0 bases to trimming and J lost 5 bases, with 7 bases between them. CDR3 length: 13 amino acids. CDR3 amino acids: CASSQDHGETQYF. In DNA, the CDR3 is TGCGCCAGCAGCCAAGACCACGGGGAGACCCAGTACTTC.

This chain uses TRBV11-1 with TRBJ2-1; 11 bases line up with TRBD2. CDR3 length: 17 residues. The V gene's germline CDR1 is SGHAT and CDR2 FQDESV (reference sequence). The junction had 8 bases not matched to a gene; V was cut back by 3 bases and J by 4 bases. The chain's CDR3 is CASSLQHLAGGYNEQFF. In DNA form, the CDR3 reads TGTGCCAGCAGCTTGCAACACCTAGCGGGGGGATACAATGAGCAGTTCTTC.

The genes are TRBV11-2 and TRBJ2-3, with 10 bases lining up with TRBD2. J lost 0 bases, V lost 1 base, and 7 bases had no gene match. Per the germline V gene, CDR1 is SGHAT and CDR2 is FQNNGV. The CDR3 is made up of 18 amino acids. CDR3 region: CASSLVGSGGPSTDTQYF. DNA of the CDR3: TGTGCCAGCAGCTTAGTTGGTAGCGGGGGGCCCAGCACAGATACGCAGTATTTT.

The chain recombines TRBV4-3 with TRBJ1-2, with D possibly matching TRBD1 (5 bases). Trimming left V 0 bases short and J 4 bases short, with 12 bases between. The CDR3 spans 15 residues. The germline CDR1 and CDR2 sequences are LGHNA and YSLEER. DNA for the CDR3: TGCGCCAGCAGCCAAGATTCCAAGGGACCCTATGGCTACACCTTC. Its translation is CASSQDSKGPYGYTF.

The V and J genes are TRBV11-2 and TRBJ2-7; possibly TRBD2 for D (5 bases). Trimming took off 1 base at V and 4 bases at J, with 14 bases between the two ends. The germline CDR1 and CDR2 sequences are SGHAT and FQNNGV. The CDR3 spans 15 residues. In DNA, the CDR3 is TGTGCCAGCAGCTTAGTTGTTAGTACGGGATACGAGCAGTACTTC. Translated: CASSLVVSTGYEQYF.

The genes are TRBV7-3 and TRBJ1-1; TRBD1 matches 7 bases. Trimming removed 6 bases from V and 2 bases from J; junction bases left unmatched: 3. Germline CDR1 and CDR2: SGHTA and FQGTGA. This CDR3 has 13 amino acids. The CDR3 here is CASSRQGNTEAFF. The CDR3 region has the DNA TGTGCCAGCAGTCGACAGGGTAACACTGAAGCTTTCTTT.

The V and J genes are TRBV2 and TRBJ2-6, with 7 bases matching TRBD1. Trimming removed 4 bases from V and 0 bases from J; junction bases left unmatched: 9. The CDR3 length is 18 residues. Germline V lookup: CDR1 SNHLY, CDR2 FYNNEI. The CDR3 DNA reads TGTGCCAGCAGTGTTACAGGGGACCTAAGCTCTGGGGCCAACGTCCTGACTTTC. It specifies CASSVTGDLSSGANVLTF.

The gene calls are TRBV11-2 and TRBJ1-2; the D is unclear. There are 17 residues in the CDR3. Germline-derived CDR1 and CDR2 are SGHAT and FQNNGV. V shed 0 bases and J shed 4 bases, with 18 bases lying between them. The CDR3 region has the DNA TGTGCCAGCAGCTTAGATAAGGCCGGACCCCACCTCTATGGCTACACCTTC. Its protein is CASSLDKAGPHLYGYTF.

CDR3 residues: CASSPPSGAGSYGYTF. The CDR3, as DNA: TGTGCCAGCTCACCACCGTCGGGGGCGGGGAGCTATGGCTACACCTTC. The gene calls are TRBV18 and TRBJ1-2; TRBD1 is a possible D gene (6 bases). V gave up 0 bases and J gave up 4 bases, with 15 bases separating them. Germline CDR1 reads KGHSH; CDR2 reads LQKENI. The CDR3 loop spans 16 amino acids.

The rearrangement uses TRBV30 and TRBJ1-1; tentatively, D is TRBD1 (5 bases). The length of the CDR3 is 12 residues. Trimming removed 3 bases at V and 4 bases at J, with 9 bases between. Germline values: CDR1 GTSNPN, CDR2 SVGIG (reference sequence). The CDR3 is CAWSPGTTEAFF. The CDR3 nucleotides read TGTGCCTGGAGCCCCGGGACCACTGAAGCTTTCTTT.

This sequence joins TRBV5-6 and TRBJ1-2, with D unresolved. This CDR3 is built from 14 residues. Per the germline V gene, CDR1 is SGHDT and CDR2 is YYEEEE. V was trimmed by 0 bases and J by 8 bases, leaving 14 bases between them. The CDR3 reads CASSLELGVGGYTF. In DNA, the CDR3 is TGTGCCAGCAGCTTGGAACTGGGCGTTGGGGGCTACACCTTC.

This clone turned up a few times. DNA for the CDR3: TGCGCCAGCAGCCAGTCGACAGGGCAGTTTAAGGCTTTCTTT. It encodes CASSQSTGQFKAFF. This chain uses TRBV4-3 with TRBJ1-1, with 7 bases lining up with TRBD1. V trimming: 3 bases; J trimming: 11 bases; junction bases outside the gene matches: 12. CDR3 size: 14 residues. In germline, CDR1 is LGHNA, CDR2 YSLEER.